The clone carrying this TCR beta chain was detected only once. This CDR3 region has 12 residues. Germline lookup yields CDR1 GTSNPN and CDR2 SVGIG (reference sequence). Unmatched junction bases numbered 3, after V lost 4 bases and J lost 4 bases. This sample was taken from a study of T cell changes during pregnancy in multiple sclerosis. Assay: immunoSEQ multiplex PCR; the TCRdb copy retains only in-frame clones and omits some. The repertoire holds some 81,000 clones, under 95% seen once, with approximately 2.4% in the top ten. This sequence originates from a female donor in good health, enrolled as a control in a pregnancy study. This specimen consisted of peripheral blood, obtained after pregnancy. The chain recombines TRBV30 with TRBJ2-7; 8 bases align to TRBD2. In DNA form, the CDR3 reads TGTGCCTGGAAAATAGCGGGGTACGAGCAGTACTTC. This encodes CAWKIAGYEQYF.